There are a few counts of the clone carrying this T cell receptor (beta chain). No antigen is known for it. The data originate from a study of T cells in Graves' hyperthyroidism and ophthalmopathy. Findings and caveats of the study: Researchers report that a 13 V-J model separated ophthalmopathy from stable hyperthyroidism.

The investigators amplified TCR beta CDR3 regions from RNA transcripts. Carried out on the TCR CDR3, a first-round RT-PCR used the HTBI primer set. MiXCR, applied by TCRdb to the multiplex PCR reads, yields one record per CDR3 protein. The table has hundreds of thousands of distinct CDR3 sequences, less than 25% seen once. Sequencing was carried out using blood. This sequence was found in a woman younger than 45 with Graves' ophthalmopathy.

The CDR3 nucleotides are TGTGCCAGCAGCGTCAGGGTTATCTCCTACGAGCAGTACTTC. It translates to CASSVRVISYEQYF. The chain has TRBV7-3 and TRBJ2-7; TRBD1 is a possible D gene (5 bases). Trimming stripped 5 bases from V and 0 bases from J, with 11 bases between. CDR1 SGHTA and CDR2 FQGTGA come from the germline V gene. The CDR3 is 14 residues long.